The clone carrying this TCR beta chain was detected a few times. Described treatment: preoperative locoregional IRX-2 cytokine immunotherapy. Samples came from a phase Ib trial of preoperative locoregional IRX-2 cytokine immunotherapy. Clones were read by immunoSEQ multiplex PCR, and TCRdb kept only the in-frame ones, dropping some. This sample has about 33,000 clones, with about 90% found just once. Trimming removed 1 base at V and 1 base at J, with 8 bases between. This CDR3 is built from 15 residues. Looked up from germline, CDR1 is SGHNT and CDR2 is YENEEA. This specimen belongs to a study of preoperative IRX-2 immunotherapy in early breast cancer.

This chain uses TRBV11-3 with TRBJ1-5; D is perhaps TRBD1 (5 bases). The clonotype comes from a human donor with breast cancer. Material: tumor tissue, obtained after IRX-2 immunotherapy. CDR3 protein: CASSLGGASNQPQHF. CDR3 coding DNA: TGTGCCAGCAGCTTAGGAGGGGCAAGCAATCAGCCCCAGCATTTT.